This TCR beta chain is drawn from a study of Graves' ophthalmopathy and Graves' hyperthyroidism. RNA transcripts were the source from which TCR beta CDR3 regions were amplified. Following a first-round RT-PCR that used HTBI primers, a second-round multiplex PCR was carried out. TCRdb analysed the multiplex PCR reads with MiXCR anew, one entry per CDR3 protein. This table holds around 520,000 distinct CDR3 sequences, about 40% found once. CDR1 is DFQATT, CDR2 SNEGSKA, per germline (reference sequence). V lost 7 bases, J lost 5 bases, and 9 bases stayed unmatched. There are 13 residues in the CDR3. The sequenced sample was peripheral blood or thyroid tissue (not recorded which). V and J are TRBV20-1 and TRBJ2-7, with 9 bases aligning to TRBD1. The TCR comes from an adult man with Graves' hyperthyroidism. CDR3 residues: CSVRRQGDHEQYF. CDR3 nucleotide sequence: TGCAGTGTAAGGCGACAGGGGGACCACGAGCAGTACTTC.